This record covers a single TCR beta chain. Its specificity is unknown. Germline and junction disagree at one end, which may indicate a read error. The data derive from a study of T cell repertoires in cytomegalovirus infection. CDR1 and CDR2 (germline): MNHNS, SASEGT. This CDR3 has 18 amino acids. TCRdb fed the reads into MiXCR, producing one record per CDR3 protein. Found here are 700,000 to 950,000 distinct CDR3 sequences, about 30% of them singletons; the top ten hold around 12%. The chain has TRBV6-1 and TRBJ2-1; D might be TRBD1 or TRBD2, each matching 5 bases. Material: cultured CD8+ T cells from PBMCs, obtained from culture after CMV antigen stimulation. The TCR was taken from a human donor in good health (CMV status not recorded). Some clones in this sample may be carry-over from other donors' samples. The DNA of the CDR3 is TGTGCCAGCAGTGAACCTTATGGGGGACCGCGGATTAACAATGTGCAGTTCTTC. This codes for CASSEPYGGPRINNVQFF.